This is a list of T cell receptor beta chains from one sample in a study of T-cell memory formation after mild COVID-19. TCRdb passed the 5' RACE reads through MiXCR, listing each CDR3 protein once. The sample gives approximately 450,000 distinct CDR3 sequences, over 15% of which show up once; about 12% is in the top ten. The sequenced material came from PBMCs or a T cell subset sorted from them (not recorded which). Source of these receptors: an adult woman who had mild COVID-19 (a few samples of this study predate the infection). Cell type and time point are not known. The CDR3 runs from the conserved cysteine through the conserved F or W. A D gene is named only where the DNA matches it firmly. Clone size is shown for a subset of rows, as once, few, many or a class of expanded clone.

CDR3nt: TGCAGCGTTGGCCCCGGGACAGGGAAAGAGACCCAGTACTTC
CDR3aa: CSVGPGTGKETQYF
abundance: few
j_gene: TRBJ2-5
d_gene: TRBD1
v_gene: TRBV29-1

CDR3nt: TGTGCCAGCTCACCACCTGGGAGTATGGCTGAGCAGTTCTTC
CDR3aa: CASSPPGSMAEQFF
abundance: few
j_gene: TRBJ2-1
d_gene: -
v_gene: TRBV18

CDR3nt: TGTGCCAGCAGTTACTCAGGGGTTGTGGGGGGGGATGAGCAGTTCTTC
CDR3aa: CASSYSGVVGGDEQFF
abundance: few
j_gene: TRBJ2-1
d_gene: TRBD2
v_gene: TRBV6-5

CDR3nt: TGTGCCAGCAGGGGCAGGGGACCCTACGAGCAGTACTTC
CDR3aa: CASRGRGPYEQYF
abundance: few
j_gene: TRBJ2-7
d_gene: -
v_gene: TRBV6-1

CDR3nt: TGTGCCACCAGCAGAGATGACCTTTCTGGAAACACCATATATTTT
CDR3aa: CATSRDDLSGNTIYF
abundance: few
j_gene: TRBJ1-3
d_gene: -
v_gene: TRBV15

CDR3nt: TGTGCCAGCAGCTTCACAGGCTCTAATGAAAAACTGTTTTTT
CDR3aa: CASSFTGSNEKLFF
abundance: -
j_gene: TRBJ1-4
d_gene: -
v_gene: TRBV7-9

CDR3nt: TGTGCCACCAGTGACCACAGGGTTTTTGGGGAGACCCAGTACTTC
CDR3aa: CATSDHRVFGETQYF
abundance: -
j_gene: TRBJ2-5
d_gene: -
v_gene: TRBV24-1

CDR3nt: TGTGCCAGCAGGGTGACAGGGATCTATGGCTACACCTTC
CDR3aa: CASRVTGIYGYTF
abundance: few
j_gene: TRBJ1-2
d_gene: TRBD1
v_gene: TRBV7-2

CDR3nt: TGTGCCAGCAGTCCCCCTAGCGGCACCGGGGAGCTGTTTTTT
CDR3aa: CASSPPSGTGELFF
abundance: -
j_gene: TRBJ2-2
d_gene: TRBD2
v_gene: TRBV12-3/TRBV12-4

CDR3nt: TGTGCCAGCAGCTTAGGACAGGAGCCTTATAGCAATCAGCCCCAGCATTTT
CDR3aa: CASSLGQEPYSNQPQHF
abundance: -
j_gene: TRBJ1-5
d_gene: TRBD1
v_gene: TRBV7-3

CDR3nt: TGTGCCAGCAGCTTAGCGCCAGGAACAGGGTATAACTATGGCTACACCTTC
CDR3aa: CASSLAPGTGYNYGYTF
abundance: -
j_gene: TRBJ1-2
d_gene: -
v_gene: TRBV7-9

CDR3nt: TGTGCCAGCACCGACTCCTACGAGCAGTACTTC
CDR3aa: CASTDSYEQYF
abundance: few
j_gene: TRBJ2-7
d_gene: -
v_gene: TRBV7-8

CDR3nt: TGTGCCAGCTCACCTAAACAGGTCACCGGGGAGCTGTTTTTT
CDR3aa: CASSPKQVTGELFF
abundance: -
j_gene: TRBJ2-2
d_gene: -
v_gene: TRBV18

CDR3nt: TGTGCCAGCAGCCAGGGCACAGAGACCGGGGAGCTGTTTTTT
CDR3aa: CASSQGTETGELFF
abundance: -
j_gene: TRBJ2-2
d_gene: -
v_gene: TRBV4-2

CDR3nt: TGTGCCAGCAGTTACGCCGGGGAGCTGTTTTTT
CDR3aa: CASSYAGELFF
abundance: -
j_gene: TRBJ2-2
d_gene: -
v_gene: TRBV6-6

CDR3nt: TGTGCCAGCAGTTTAGTGGCGAGTGTGGGTGGTCAGCCCCAGCATTTT
CDR3aa: CASSLVASVGGQPQHF
abundance: few
j_gene: TRBJ1-5
d_gene: -
v_gene: TRBV12-3/TRBV12-4

CDR3nt: TGTGCCAGCAGCACACAGGGTAACTTTGAGGCTTTCTTT
CDR3aa: CASSTQGNFEAFF
abundance: -
j_gene: TRBJ1-1
d_gene: -
v_gene: TRBV25-1

CDR3nt: TGTGCCAGCAGCTTAAGGCAGGGGTCTTCCTACGAGCAGTACTTC
CDR3aa: CASSLRQGSSYEQYF
abundance: -
j_gene: TRBJ2-7
d_gene: -
v_gene: TRBV7-9

CDR3nt: TGTGCCAGCAGTTACGTGCCCGGGAACGGCTACACCTTC
CDR3aa: CASSYVPGNGYTF
abundance: -
j_gene: TRBJ1-2
d_gene: -
v_gene: TRBV6-5

CDR3nt: TGTGCCACCTCAACCGGACAGGGGGACACCGGGGAGCTGTTTTTT
CDR3aa: CATSTGQGDTGELFF
abundance: once
j_gene: TRBJ2-2
d_gene: TRBD1
v_gene: TRBV24-1

CDR3nt: TGTGCCAGCAGTTTTTCCGGGACTGAAGAGACCCAGTACTTC
CDR3aa: CASSFSGTEETQYF
abundance: -
j_gene: TRBJ2-5
d_gene: -
v_gene: TRBV12-3/TRBV12-4

CDR3nt: TGCGCCAGCAGCTTGCGGACAGGGGGCACAGATACGCAGTATTTT
CDR3aa: CASSLRTGGTDTQYF
abundance: -
j_gene: TRBJ2-3
d_gene: TRBD1
v_gene: TRBV5-1

CDR3nt: TGTGCCAGCAGCTTAGACAGGATGAACACCGGGGAGCTGTTTTTT
CDR3aa: CASSLDRMNTGELFF
abundance: many
j_gene: TRBJ2-2
d_gene: -
v_gene: TRBV7-8

CDR3nt: TGTGCCAGCAGTACCAACCCCGGGGACACAGATACGCAGTATTTT
CDR3aa: CASSTNPGDTDTQYF
abundance: -
j_gene: TRBJ2-3
d_gene: -
v_gene: TRBV6-5

CDR3nt: TGTGCCAGCAGTCGTACTAGCGGTTTCTCCTACAATGAGCAGTTCTTC
CDR3aa: CASSRTSGFSYNEQFF
abundance: few
j_gene: TRBJ2-1
d_gene: TRBD2
v_gene: TRBV12-3/TRBV12-4

CDR3nt: TGCAGGGCATCTAGAACAGTTGTATCCAACGTCCTGACTTTC
CDR3aa: CRASRTVVSNVLTF
abundance: -
j_gene: TRBJ2-6
d_gene: -
v_gene: TRBV29-1

CDR3nt: TGCGCCAGCAGCACGGACAGGGGGTTTGCTGATTCTGGAAACACCATATATTTT
CDR3aa: CASSTDRGFADSGNTIYF
abundance: few
j_gene: TRBJ1-3
d_gene: TRBD1
v_gene: TRBV5-1

CDR3nt: TGTGCCAGCAGCCCCCAATCCTACTTTAGCACAGATACGCAGTATTTT
CDR3aa: CASSPQSYFSTDTQYF
abundance: few
j_gene: TRBJ2-3
d_gene: -
v_gene: TRBV7-3

CDR3nt: TGTGCCAGCGGGGGGGGCCTCGACAATGAGCAGTTCTTC
CDR3aa: CASGGGLDNEQFF
abundance: many
j_gene: TRBJ2-1
d_gene: -
v_gene: TRBV5-4

CDR3nt: TGTGCCAGCAGTTACGGGGCAGGGATGGATAACTATGGCTACACCTTC
CDR3aa: CASSYGAGMDNYGYTF
abundance: -
j_gene: TRBJ1-2
d_gene: -
v_gene: TRBV6-5

CDR3nt: TGTGCCAGCAGCTCCGCCTTAAGCCCCGGGGGCTACAATGAGCAGTTCTTC
CDR3aa: CASSSALSPGGYNEQFF
abundance: -
j_gene: TRBJ2-1
d_gene: -
v_gene: TRBV7-9

CDR3nt: TGTGCCAGCAGTTACAGCTCTTACGGGGACACTGAAGCTTTCTTT
CDR3aa: CASSYSSYGDTEAFF
abundance: few
j_gene: TRBJ1-1
d_gene: -
v_gene: TRBV6-6

CDR3nt: TGTGCCACCCTGCCGGGGGGAAGAAGCACAGATACGCAGTATTTT
CDR3aa: CATLPGGRSTDTQYF
abundance: many
j_gene: TRBJ2-3
d_gene: TRBD2
v_gene: TRBV15

CDR3nt: TGTGCCAGCAGTAGACTAGCGGGAGACGGCGAGCAGTACTTC
CDR3aa: CASSRLAGDGEQYF
abundance: -
j_gene: TRBJ2-7
d_gene: TRBD2
v_gene: TRBV6-5

CDR3nt: TGTGCCAGCAGCCCTCGGACAGGTCTTAATGAAAAACTGTTTTTT
CDR3aa: CASSPRTGLNEKLFF
abundance: -
j_gene: TRBJ1-4
d_gene: TRBD1
v_gene: TRBV7-2

CDR3nt: TGTGCCAGCAGTTTAGTCCTACTAGCGGGAGACACAGATACGCAGTATTTT
CDR3aa: CASSLVLLAGDTDTQYF
abundance: once
j_gene: TRBJ2-3
d_gene: TRBD2
v_gene: TRBV28

CDR3nt: TGTGCCAGCAGTGCCACACAGGGAGGGTTTGACAAAAACATTCAGTACTTC
CDR3aa: CASSATQGGFDKNIQYF
abundance: -
j_gene: TRBJ2-4
d_gene: -
v_gene: TRBV6-1

CDR3nt: TGTGCCAGCAGCTTAGGTGGCAGGGCGGGCACAGATACGCAGTATTTT
CDR3aa: CASSLGGRAGTDTQYF
abundance: -
j_gene: TRBJ2-3
d_gene: -
v_gene: TRBV7-8

CDR3nt: TGTGCCAGCAGTCCCGGACAGGTGCGGGGAAACACCATATATTTT
CDR3aa: CASSPGQVRGNTIYF
abundance: -
j_gene: TRBJ1-3
d_gene: TRBD1
v_gene: TRBV12-3/TRBV12-4

CDR3nt: TGTGCCAGCAGCGGTAGCGGGGGGACTAAAGAGACCCAGTACTTC
CDR3aa: CASSGSGGTKETQYF
abundance: few
j_gene: TRBJ2-5
d_gene: TRBD2
v_gene: TRBV9

CDR3nt: TGCAGTGCTACCCCCATGACAGGGCGTCAAGAGACCCAGTACTTC
CDR3aa: CSATPMTGRQETQYF
abundance: -
j_gene: TRBJ2-5
d_gene: TRBD1
v_gene: TRBV20-1

CDR3nt: TGCAGTGCCCCACCCAGGGGGTCCTATAATTCACCCCTCCACTTT
CDR3aa: CSAPPRGSYNSPLHF
abundance: -
j_gene: TRBJ1-6
d_gene: TRBD1
v_gene: TRBV20-1

CDR3nt: TGTGCCAGCAGCGTAGCTAGGGGCTATGGCTACACCTTC
CDR3aa: CASSVARGYGYTF
abundance: few
j_gene: TRBJ1-2
d_gene: -
v_gene: TRBV9

CDR3nt: TGTGCCAGCAGCCGCTCAATTCTAGCGGGCCCCAGCACAGATACGCAGTATTTT
CDR3aa: CASSRSILAGPSTDTQYF
abundance: few
j_gene: TRBJ2-3
d_gene: TRBD2
v_gene: TRBV9

CDR3nt: TGTGCCAGCACCCTGGGACTAGCGGGCTACAATGAGCAGTTCTTC
CDR3aa: CASTLGLAGYNEQFF
abundance: few
j_gene: TRBJ2-1
d_gene: TRBD2
v_gene: TRBV12-3/TRBV12-4

CDR3nt: TGTGCCAGCAGGGGGGACAGGGGGCAAGTCGAGCAGTACTTC
CDR3aa: CASRGDRGQVEQYF
abundance: -
j_gene: TRBJ2-7
d_gene: TRBD1
v_gene: TRBV6-1

CDR3nt: TGTGCCAGCAGCCAAGTGGGGACAGGGGGCTTTGGGGCCAACGTCCTGACTTTC
CDR3aa: CASSQVGTGGFGANVLTF
abundance: many
j_gene: TRBJ2-6
d_gene: TRBD1
v_gene: TRBV4-2

CDR3nt: TGCAGTGTCAGAGGACAGTACAATGAGCAGTTCTTC
CDR3aa: CSVRGQYNEQFF
abundance: -
j_gene: TRBJ2-1
d_gene: -
v_gene: TRBV20-1

CDR3nt: TGTGCCACCAGTGATTTAACAGGGTCCACAGATACGCAGTATTTT
CDR3aa: CATSDLTGSTDTQYF
abundance: -
j_gene: TRBJ2-3
d_gene: -
v_gene: TRBV24-1

CDR3nt: TGTGCCAGCAGCTTAGGAGGCTCGGGACAGGAGTATGGCTACACCTTC
CDR3aa: CASSLGGSGQEYGYTF
abundance: -
j_gene: TRBJ1-2
d_gene: TRBD1
v_gene: TRBV7-2

CDR3nt: TGCGCCAGCAGCTTGGCCCGGGTGGGGTCAAGCACAGATACGCAGTATTTT
CDR3aa: CASSLARVGSSTDTQYF
abundance: -
j_gene: TRBJ2-3
d_gene: -
v_gene: TRBV5-1

CDR3nt: TGTGCCAGCAGCTCTGACCGGACAGGGTTGGATGAGCAGTTCTTC
CDR3aa: CASSSDRTGLDEQFF
abundance: -
j_gene: TRBJ2-1
d_gene: TRBD1
v_gene: TRBV7-6

CDR3nt: TGTGCCAGCAGCTCCCCGACTTCCGGGACAGGGGTGGTGCAGTTCTTC
CDR3aa: CASSSPTSGTGVVQFF
abundance: few
j_gene: TRBJ2-1
d_gene: TRBD1
v_gene: TRBV7-9

CDR3nt: TGTGCCAGCAGCTTAGGAAGTAGCGTCCAGACCCAGTACTTC
CDR3aa: CASSLGSSVQTQYF
abundance: -
j_gene: TRBJ2-5
d_gene: -
v_gene: TRBV7-2

CDR3nt: TGCAGCGCAGGAAGACTAGCGGGAGCCGAGCAGTACTTC
CDR3aa: CSAGRLAGAEQYF
abundance: -
j_gene: TRBJ2-7
d_gene: TRBD2
v_gene: TRBV29-1

CDR3nt: TGTGCCAGCAGCTTACCGGTACCGGGGTTTGCTTTCTTT
CDR3aa: CASSLPVPGFAFF
abundance: -
j_gene: TRBJ1-1
d_gene: -
v_gene: TRBV7-2

CDR3nt: TGTGCCAGCAGCACTAGCGGGAGCTCCTACGAGCAGTACTTC
CDR3aa: CASSTSGSSYEQYF
abundance: many
j_gene: TRBJ2-7
d_gene: TRBD2
v_gene: TRBV9

CDR3nt: TGCGCCAGCAGCCAAGGGGGTACCAGGCAGACCCAGTACTTC
CDR3aa: CASSQGGTRQTQYF
abundance: few
j_gene: TRBJ2-5
d_gene: -
v_gene: TRBV5-1